This T cell receptor beta chain was documented in a study of spatial heterogeneity in lung cancer. The table lists this clonotype with many counts. TCRdb analysed the 5' RACE reads with MiXCR anew, one entry per CDR3 protein. Of tens of thousands of distinct CDR3 sequences listed, roughly 5.7% are singletons. Time point described: blood at routine non-recurrence follow-up after resection. The ends were cut back, 5 bases at V and 4 bases at J, with 9 bases in the middle. CDR3 length: 12 amino acids. The germline gives CDR1 SEHNR, CDR2 FQNEAQ (reference sequence). This receptor was identified in a female donor with early-stage non-small cell lung cancer. The sample was PBMCs, taken at follow-up. The chain combines TRBV7-9 with TRBJ2-7; D not certain. As DNA, the CDR3 is TGTGCCAGCAGCCAACTCGGGTACGAGCAGTACTTC. Protein: CASSQLGYEQYF. Supplemented by reference TRBV7-9 and TRBJ2-7, the full variable domain reads DTGVSQNPRHKITKRGQNVTFRCDPISEHNRLYWYRQTLGQGPEFLTYFQNEAQLEKSRLLSDRFSAERPKGSFSTLEIQRTEQGDSAMYLCASSQLGYEQYFGPGTRLTVT.